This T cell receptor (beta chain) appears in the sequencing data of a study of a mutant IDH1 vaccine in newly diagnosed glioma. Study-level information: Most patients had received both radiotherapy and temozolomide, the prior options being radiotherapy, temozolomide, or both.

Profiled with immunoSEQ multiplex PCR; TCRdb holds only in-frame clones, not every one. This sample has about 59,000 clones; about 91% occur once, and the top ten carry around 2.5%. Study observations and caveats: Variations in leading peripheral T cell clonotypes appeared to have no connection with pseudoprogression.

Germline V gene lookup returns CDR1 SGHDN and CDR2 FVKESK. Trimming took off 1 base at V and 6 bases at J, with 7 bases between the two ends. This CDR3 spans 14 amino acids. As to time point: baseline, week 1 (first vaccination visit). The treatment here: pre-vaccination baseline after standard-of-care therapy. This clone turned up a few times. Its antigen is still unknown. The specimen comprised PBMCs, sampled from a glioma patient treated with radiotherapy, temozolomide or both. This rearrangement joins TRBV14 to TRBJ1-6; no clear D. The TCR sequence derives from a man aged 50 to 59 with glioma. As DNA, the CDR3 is TGTGCCAGCAGCCAAGGTGTCCGTAATTCACCCCTCCACTTT. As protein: CASSQGVRNSPLHF.